This T cell receptor beta chain was recorded in a study of blood T cell repertoires in COVID-19. Looking at the study overall: Material from acute and convalescent COVID-19 was sourced from the United States, Italy and Spain. PBMCs, B-cell-depleted T cells, or T cells provided the cDNA or gDNA that made up the material.

With 4 bases removed from V and 5 bases from J, the gap between germline ends came to 10 bases. In germline, CDR1 is SGHNT, CDR2 YYREEE (reference sequence). The CDR3 runs to 12 residues. In the original analysis: Amplification of reference gene primers was used by the study to estimate nucleated cell counts. Sequencing was performed with immunoSEQ multiplex PCR; in TCRdb, only in-frame clones are kept and a portion is missing. V and J calls and clone size come straight from that table; D and trimming were deduced from the DNA. The table records 120,000 to 150,000 clones, approximately 84% of them present only once.

The chain is built from TRBV5-4 and TRBJ2-7; maybe TRBD1 (5 bases). Sequenced input: peripheral blood. This sequence was found in a human donor in a cohort sampled during active COVID-19. CDR3 region: CASSGQGNEQYF. As DNA, the CDR3 is TGTGCCAGCAGCGGGCAGGGTAACGAGCAGTACTTC.